This T cell receptor beta chain was retrieved from a study of OX40 agonist ivuxolimab in advanced cancers. This CDR3 comprises 15 residues. Germline V gives CDR1 SSHAT, CDR2 FNYEAQ (reference sequence). Turning to this clone: One junction end disagrees with the germline gene, perhaps due to a read error.

The cohort excluded patients with autoimmune disease history or systemic immunosuppression. The protocol was immunoSEQ multiplex PCR, while the TCRdb copy is restricted to in-frame clones and leaves out a portion. Of 65,000 to 75,000 clones listed, 85% to 90% are singletons. Sequences were derived from CD4+ or CD8+ T cells sorted from blood, sampled in a trial of the OX40 agonist ivuxolimab. The rearrangement joins TRBV7-7 to TRBJ2-1, with 12 nucleotides matching TRBD2. The sequence derives from an adult with an advanced solid tumor such as melanoma, head and neck, liver or kidney cancer. This chain's CDR3 is CASSLGLAGNNEQFF. Here the CDR3 DNA reads TGTGCTAGCAGCCTCGGACTAGCGGGAAATAATGAGCAGTTCTTC.